This T cell receptor (beta chain) was sequenced during a study of T cell repertoires in cytomegalovirus infection. Study overall: CMV infection plus the matching HLA type was flagged by public TCR beta signatures. Study-wide findings and caveats: Identification of carriers of CMV plus the relevant HLA was performed using cumulative public TCR beta family frequency. HLA-C-restricted CMV clonotypes gave the most frequent clonotype in two of eight donors.

This CDR3 region has 15 residues. The germline CDR1 and CDR2 sequences are SGDLS and YYNGEE. Losses at the gene ends were 0 bases for V and 3 bases for J; bases not matched to a gene: 6. From the reads, TCRdb called clonotypes with MiXCR, one entry per CDR3 protein. The data hold 55,000 to 70,000 distinct CDR3 sequences, with 20% to 25% observed a single time. On this clonotype itself: What it recognizes is unknown.

This sequence was found in a human donor in good health (CMV status not recorded). Some clones in this sample may be carry-over from other donors' samples. The genes are TRBV9 and TRBJ2-7, with 7 bases lining up with TRBD2. What was sequenced was PBMCs, sequenced either directly or after in vitro stimulation (not recorded which). CDR3 residues: CASSVAVSGLYEQYF. The CDR3 DNA sequence: TGTGCCAGCAGCGTAGCCGTTAGCGGGCTCTACGAGCAGTACTTC.